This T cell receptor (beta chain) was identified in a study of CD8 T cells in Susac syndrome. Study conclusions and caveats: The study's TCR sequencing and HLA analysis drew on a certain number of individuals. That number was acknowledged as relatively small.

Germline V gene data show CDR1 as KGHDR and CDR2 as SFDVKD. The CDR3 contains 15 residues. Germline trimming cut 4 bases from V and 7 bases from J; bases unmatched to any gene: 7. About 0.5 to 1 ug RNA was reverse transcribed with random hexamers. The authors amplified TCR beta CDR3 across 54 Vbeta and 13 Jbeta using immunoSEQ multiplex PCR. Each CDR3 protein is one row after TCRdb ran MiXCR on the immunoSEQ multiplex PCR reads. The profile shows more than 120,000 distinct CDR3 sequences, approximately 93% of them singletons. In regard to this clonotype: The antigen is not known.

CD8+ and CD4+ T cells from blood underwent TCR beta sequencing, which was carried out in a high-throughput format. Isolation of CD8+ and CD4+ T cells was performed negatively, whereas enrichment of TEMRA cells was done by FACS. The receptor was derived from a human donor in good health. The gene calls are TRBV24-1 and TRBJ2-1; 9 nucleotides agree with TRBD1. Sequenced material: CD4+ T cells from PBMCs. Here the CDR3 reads CATSETGGILNEQFF. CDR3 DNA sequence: TGTGCCACCAGTGAGACAGGGGGAATCTTAAATGAGCAGTTCTTC.